Listed here is a single TCR beta chain. Its antigen specificity is not known. Base-call qualities are not available, and no considerably larger clone is one nucleotide away. Interpreted using the paper, the treatment or condition label stands for: around 19 received Ad26.COV2.S at low or high dose, single or two shots; about 5 received placebo; per-sample allocation not given. Repertoires of vaccine and placebo recipients were sequenced from samples collected on day 63 after the first injection. In Cohort 1b, about 25 adults aged 18-55 years were enrolled at a single site in Boston, USA, between 29 July and 7 August 2020. Ad26.COV2.S was a replication-incompetent adenovirus type 26 vector that expressed a prefusion-stabilized SARS-CoV-2 spike protein derived from the original Wuhan strain. The data originate from a study of Ad26.COV2.S vaccination and SARS-CoV-2 variants (dated by TCRdb to the early 2020s). Study-wide context: Vaccine-arm donors came from COV1001, a multicentre, randomized, double-blind, placebo-controlled phase I-IIa trial of Ad26.COV2.S in healthy adults. Ad26.COV2.S was administered intramuscularly at 5 x 10^10 or 1 x 10^11 viral particles, either as a single shot or as two shots given 56 days apart. Sequencing of the TCRbeta repertoire served to evaluate the specificity and breadth of SARS-CoV-2-reactive T cell receptors following Ad26.COV2.S vaccination. A total of around 32 samples were included in the TCR-sequenced set, comprising roughly 19 Ad26.COV2.S vaccine recipients, 5 placebo recipients and 8 SARS-CoV-2 convalescent individuals. Trial participants were randomized into five groups of five: low-dose or high-dose Ad26.COV2.S given once or twice, or placebo on both occasions. Throughout the experiments and outcome assessment, investigators stayed blinded to trial group allocation.

The immunoSEQ Assay was used to sequence TCRbeta CDR3 regions. After extraction, genomic DNA underwent amplification by bias-controlled multiplex PCR, followed by high-throughput sequencing. As for the original processing: To quantify the absolute abundance of every unique TCRbeta CDR3 region, sequences were collapsed and filtered. T cell fraction was estimated by normalizing TCRbeta template counts to usable DNA, which was measured by amplifying reference genes present in all nucleated cells. Repertoire TCRs were annotated as SARS-CoV-2-specific by exact matching of V gene, CDR3 amino acid sequence and J gene to a known reactive TCR set. The reference SARS-CoV-2 TCR set was derived from MIRA and filtered for enrichment in COVID-19-positive ImmuneCODE repertoires, a step that removed public or cross-reactive TCRs. Drawing on the MIRA antigens, annotated TCRs were analysed further at the level of specific ORF or position within ORF. Breadth was defined as annotated unique rearrangements over total unique productive rearrangements; depth was the summed frequency of those rearrangements. Two-sided Wilcoxon rank-sum tests were applied when comparing TCR breadth between groups. This is the immuneACCESS table as TCRdb keeps it, with only in-frame sequences that have V and J called. A part of the clones is gone; compared with another copy, unresolved V genes explain less than half, and the rest is unexplained. The DNA was the basis for D and trimming; V, J and clone size are from that table. The sample profile shows 250,000 to 300,000 clones; roughly 86% of them were found once. The top ten hold less than 3.5% of the sample.

Points the paper makes about the study in general: The authors noted that the TCR breadth and depth analyses may have underestimated total T cell responses. Vaccine and placebo recipients had similar non-spike TCR breadth, a finding consistent with the vaccine containing only spike. Substantial breadth of spike-specific CD8+ and CD4+ T cell responses was reported after vaccination. Spike-specific TCR breadth was higher in Ad26.COV2.S recipients than in placebo recipients (P = 0.0014). The study was not powered to compare responses between vaccine doses or regimens.

The CDR3 numbers 16 residues from cysteine through phenylalanine. Only the CDR3 DNA stays, 48 bases, in frame from base 1. V is pared back by 4 bases and J by 0 bases, with 16 bases lying between the germline termini. The receptor was isolated from a person aged 18-65 years who received the Ad26.COV2.S COVID-19 vaccine or a placebo. The sample in question was peripheral blood, obtained in a trial of Ad26.COV2.S vaccine versus placebo. The chain is made from TRBV23-1 and TRBJ2-7; the D gene is perhaps TRBD1, on 5 matching bases. TRBV23-1 is identified as an open reading frame with a role that is uncertain. The CDR3 loop reads CASSPATNRSSYEQYF. The bases read TGCGCCAGCAGTCCGGCGACAAACAGGAGCTCCTACGAGCAGTACTTC.